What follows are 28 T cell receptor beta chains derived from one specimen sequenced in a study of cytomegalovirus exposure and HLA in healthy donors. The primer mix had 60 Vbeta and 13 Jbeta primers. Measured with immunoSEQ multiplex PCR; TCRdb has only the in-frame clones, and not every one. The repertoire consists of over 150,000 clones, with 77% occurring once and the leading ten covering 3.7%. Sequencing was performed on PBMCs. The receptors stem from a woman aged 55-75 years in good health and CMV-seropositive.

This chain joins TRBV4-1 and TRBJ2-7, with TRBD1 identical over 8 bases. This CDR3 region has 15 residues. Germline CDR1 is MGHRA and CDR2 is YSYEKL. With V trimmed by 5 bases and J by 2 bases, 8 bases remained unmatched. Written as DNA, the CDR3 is TGCGCCAGCAGCATAGGCAGGGGGCTCACCTACGAGCAGTACTTC. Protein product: CASSIGRGLTYEQYF.

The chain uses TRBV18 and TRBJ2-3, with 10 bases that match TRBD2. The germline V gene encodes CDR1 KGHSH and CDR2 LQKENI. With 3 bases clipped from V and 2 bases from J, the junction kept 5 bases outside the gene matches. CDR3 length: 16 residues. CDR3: CASSPRTSGTTDTQYF. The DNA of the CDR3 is TGTGCCAGCTCACCGAGAACTAGCGGGACCACAGATACGCAGTATTTT.

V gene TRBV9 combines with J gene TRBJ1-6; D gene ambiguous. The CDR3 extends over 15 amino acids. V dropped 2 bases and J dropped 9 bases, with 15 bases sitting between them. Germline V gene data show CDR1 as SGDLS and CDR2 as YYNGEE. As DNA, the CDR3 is TGTGCCAGCAGCGTCCAGGAGGGCGCGAGTTCACCCCTCCACTTT. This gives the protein CASSVQEGASSPLHF.

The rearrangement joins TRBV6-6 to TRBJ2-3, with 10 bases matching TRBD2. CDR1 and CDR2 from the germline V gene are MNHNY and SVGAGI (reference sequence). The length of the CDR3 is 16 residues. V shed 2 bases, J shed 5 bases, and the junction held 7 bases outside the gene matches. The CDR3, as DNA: TGTGCCAGCAGTTACACCATAGCGGGAGGCCAAGATACGCAGTATTTT. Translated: CASSYTIAGGQDTQYF.

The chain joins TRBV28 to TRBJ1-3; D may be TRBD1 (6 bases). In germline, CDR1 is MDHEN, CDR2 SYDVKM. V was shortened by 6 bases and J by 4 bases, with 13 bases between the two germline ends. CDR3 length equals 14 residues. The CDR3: CASRSRGYGNTIYF. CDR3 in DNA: TGTGCCAGCAGGTCTAGGGGGTACGGAAACACCATATATTTT.

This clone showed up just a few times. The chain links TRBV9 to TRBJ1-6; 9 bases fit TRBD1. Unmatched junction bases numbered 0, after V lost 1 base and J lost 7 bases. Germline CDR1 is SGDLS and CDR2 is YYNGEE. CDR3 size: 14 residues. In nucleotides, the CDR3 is TGTGCCAGCAGCGTAACAGGGGGCAATTCACCCCTCCACTTT. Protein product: CASSVTGGNSPLHF.

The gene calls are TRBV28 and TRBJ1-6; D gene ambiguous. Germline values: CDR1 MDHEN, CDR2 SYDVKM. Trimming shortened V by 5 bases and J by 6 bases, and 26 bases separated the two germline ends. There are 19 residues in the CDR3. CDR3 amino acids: CASSPPGSPRLPPNSPLHF. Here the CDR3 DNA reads TGTGCCAGCAGTCCCCCGGGATCGCCCCGCTTACCCCCTAATTCACCCCTCCACTTT.

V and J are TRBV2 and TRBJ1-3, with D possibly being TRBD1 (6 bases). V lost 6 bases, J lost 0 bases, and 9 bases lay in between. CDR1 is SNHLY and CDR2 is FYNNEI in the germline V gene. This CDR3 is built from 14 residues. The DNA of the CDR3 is TGTGCCAGCAGAGGGGGTTTCTCTGGAAACACCATATATTTT. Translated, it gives CASRGGFSGNTIYF.

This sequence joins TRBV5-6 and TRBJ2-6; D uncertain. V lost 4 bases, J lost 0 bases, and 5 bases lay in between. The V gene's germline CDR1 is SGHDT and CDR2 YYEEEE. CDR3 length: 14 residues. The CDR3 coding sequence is TGTGCCAGCAGCCCATCCTCTGGGGCCAACGTCCTGACTTTC. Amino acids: CASSPSSGANVLTF.

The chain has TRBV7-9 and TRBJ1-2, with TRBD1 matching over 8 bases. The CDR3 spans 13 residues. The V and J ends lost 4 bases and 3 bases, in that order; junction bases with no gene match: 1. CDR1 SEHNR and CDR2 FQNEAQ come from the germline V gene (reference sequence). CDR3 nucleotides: TGTGCCAGCAGCTCGACAGGGGACTATGGCTACACCTTC. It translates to CASSSTGDYGYTF.

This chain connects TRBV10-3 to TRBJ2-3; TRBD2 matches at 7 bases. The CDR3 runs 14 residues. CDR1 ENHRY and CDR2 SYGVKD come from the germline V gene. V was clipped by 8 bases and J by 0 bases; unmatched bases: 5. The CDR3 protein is CAIHGGGSTDTQYF. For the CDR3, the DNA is TGTGCCATCCATGGGGGGGGAAGCACAGATACGCAGTATTTT.

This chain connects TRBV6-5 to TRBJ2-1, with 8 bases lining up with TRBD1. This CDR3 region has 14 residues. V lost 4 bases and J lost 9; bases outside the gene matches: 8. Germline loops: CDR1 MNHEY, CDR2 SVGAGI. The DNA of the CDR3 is TGTGCCAGCAGTTCGTACAGGGGGTCGGGTGAGCAGTTCTTC. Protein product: CASSSYRGSGEQFF.

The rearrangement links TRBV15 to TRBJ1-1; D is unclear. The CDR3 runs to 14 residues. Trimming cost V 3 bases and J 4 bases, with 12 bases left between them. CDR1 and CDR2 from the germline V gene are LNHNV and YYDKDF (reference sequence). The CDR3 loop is CATSRSRGGTEAFF. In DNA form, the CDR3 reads TGTGCCACCAGCAGGTCGCGCGGTGGCACTGAAGCTTTCTTT.

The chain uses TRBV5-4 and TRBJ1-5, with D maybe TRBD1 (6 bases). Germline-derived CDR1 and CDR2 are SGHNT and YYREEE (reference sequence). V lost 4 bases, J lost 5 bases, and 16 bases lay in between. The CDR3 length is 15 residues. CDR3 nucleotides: TGTGCCAGCAGCCAGGGAGGGGGGGAGGATCAGCCCCAGCATTTT. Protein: CASSQGGGEDQPQHF.

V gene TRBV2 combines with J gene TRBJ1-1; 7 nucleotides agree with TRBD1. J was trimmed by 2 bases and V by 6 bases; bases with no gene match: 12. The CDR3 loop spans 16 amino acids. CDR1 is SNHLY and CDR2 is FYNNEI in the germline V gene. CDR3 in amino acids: CASRDGVTGVNTEAFF. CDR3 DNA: TGTGCCAGCAGGGACGGAGTTACAGGGGTCAACACTGAAGCTTTCTTT.

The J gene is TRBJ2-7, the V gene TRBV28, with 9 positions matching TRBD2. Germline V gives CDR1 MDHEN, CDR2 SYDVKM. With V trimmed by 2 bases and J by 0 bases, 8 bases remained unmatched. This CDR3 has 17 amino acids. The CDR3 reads CASSLRSGGTSSYEQYF. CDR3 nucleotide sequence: TGTGCCAGCAGTTTACGGAGCGGGGGGACTAGCTCCTACGAGCAGTACTTC.

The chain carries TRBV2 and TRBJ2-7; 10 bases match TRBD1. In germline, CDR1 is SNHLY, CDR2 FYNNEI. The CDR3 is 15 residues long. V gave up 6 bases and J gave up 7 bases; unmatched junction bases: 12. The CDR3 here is CASRAGTGVLSEQYF. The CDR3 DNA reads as TGTGCCAGCAGAGCCGGGACAGGGGTTCTAAGTGAGCAGTACTTC.

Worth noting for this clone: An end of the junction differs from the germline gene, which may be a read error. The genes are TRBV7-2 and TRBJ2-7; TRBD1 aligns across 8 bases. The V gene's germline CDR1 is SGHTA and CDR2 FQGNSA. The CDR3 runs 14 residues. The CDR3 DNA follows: TGTGCCAGCAGTTGGGGACAGGTCGCCTACAAGCAGTACTTC. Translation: CASSWGQVAYKQYF.

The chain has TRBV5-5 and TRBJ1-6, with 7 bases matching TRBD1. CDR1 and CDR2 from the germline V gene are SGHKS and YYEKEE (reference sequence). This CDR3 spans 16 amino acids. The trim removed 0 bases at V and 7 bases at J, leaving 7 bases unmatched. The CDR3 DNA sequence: TGTGCCAGCAGCTTGGGGCAGGGGGTGCGGAATTCACCCCTCCACTTT. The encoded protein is CASSLGQGVRNSPLHF.

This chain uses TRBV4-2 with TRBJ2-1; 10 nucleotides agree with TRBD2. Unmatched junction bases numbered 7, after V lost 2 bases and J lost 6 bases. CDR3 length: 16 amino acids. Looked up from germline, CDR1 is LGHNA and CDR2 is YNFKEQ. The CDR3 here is CASSQTPAGGRNEQFF. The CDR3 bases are TGTGCCAGCAGCCAAACCCCAGCGGGGGGGCGCAATGAGCAGTTCTTC.

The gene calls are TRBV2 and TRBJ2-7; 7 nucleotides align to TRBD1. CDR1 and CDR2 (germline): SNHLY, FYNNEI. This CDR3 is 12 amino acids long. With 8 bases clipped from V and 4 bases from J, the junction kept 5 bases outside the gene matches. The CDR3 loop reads CASGGQAYEQYF. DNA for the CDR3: TGTGCCAGCGGTGGACAGGCATACGAGCAGTACTTC.

CDR3 sequence (DNA): TGTGCCATCAGTGAATCCGGGACTAGCATTCCCGGGGAGCTGTTTTTT. As protein: CAISESGTSIPGELFF. V and J are TRBV10-3 and TRBJ2-2, with 9 bases that match TRBD2. The trim removed 3 bases at V and 6 bases at J, leaving 8 bases unmatched. The CDR3 is 16 amino acids. The V gene's germline CDR1 is ENHRY and CDR2 SYGVKD.

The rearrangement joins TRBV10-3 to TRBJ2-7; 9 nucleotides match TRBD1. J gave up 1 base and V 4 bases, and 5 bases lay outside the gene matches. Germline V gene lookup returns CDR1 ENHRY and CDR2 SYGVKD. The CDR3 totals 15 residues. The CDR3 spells CAISARTGDSYEQYF. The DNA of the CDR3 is TGTGCCATCAGTGCCCGGACAGGGGATTCCTACGAGCAGTACTTC.

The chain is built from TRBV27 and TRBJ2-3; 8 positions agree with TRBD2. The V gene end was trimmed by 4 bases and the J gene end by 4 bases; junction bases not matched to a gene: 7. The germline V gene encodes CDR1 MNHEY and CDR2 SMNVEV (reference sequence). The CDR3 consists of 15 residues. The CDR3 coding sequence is TGTGCCAGCAGTTCAGGATTCGGGGGGGCAGATACGCAGTATTTT. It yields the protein CASSSGFGGADTQYF.

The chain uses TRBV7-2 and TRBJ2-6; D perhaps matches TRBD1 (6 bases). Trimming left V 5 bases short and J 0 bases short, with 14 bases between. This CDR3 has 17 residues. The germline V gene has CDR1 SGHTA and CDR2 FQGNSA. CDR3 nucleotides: TGTGCCAGCAGCGCCCCTACAGGGAGCTCTGGGGCCAACGTCCTGACTTTC. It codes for CASSAPTGSSGANVLTF. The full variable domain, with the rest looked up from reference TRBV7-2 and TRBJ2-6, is GAGVSQSPSNKVTEKGKDVELRCDPISGHTALYWYRQSLGQGLEFLIYFQGNSAPDKSGLPSDRFSAERTGGSVSTLTIQRTQQEDSAVYLCASSAPTGSSGANVLTFGAGSRLTVL.

For the CDR3, the DNA is TGTGCCAGCAGTTACGAGGGGAGGCATGGAAACATTCAGTACTTC. It codes for CASSYEGRHGNIQYF. The genes are TRBV6-5 and TRBJ2-4; a weak D match, TRBD2 (6 bases). CDR1 is MNHEY, CDR2 SVGAGI, per germline. V gave up 2 bases and J gave up 6 bases, with 14 bases separating them. This CDR3 has 15 residues.

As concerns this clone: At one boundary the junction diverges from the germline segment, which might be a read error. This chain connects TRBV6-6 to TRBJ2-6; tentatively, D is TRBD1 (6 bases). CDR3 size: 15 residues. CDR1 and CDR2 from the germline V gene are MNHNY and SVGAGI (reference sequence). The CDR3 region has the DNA TGTGCCAGCAGTTATGTGGGGGCTGGGGCCAACGGCCTGACTTTC. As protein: CASSYVGAGANGLTF.

Written as DNA, the CDR3 is TGTGCCAGCAGTTTCGGAGCTGAAGCTTTCTTT. Translation gives CASSFGAEAFF. This chain joins TRBV27 and TRBJ1-1; D uncertain. V shed 3 bases and J shed 6 bases, with 5 bases lying between them. This CDR3 has 11 residues. Germline CDR1 and CDR2: MNHEY and SMNVEV (reference sequence).